These T cell receptor beta chains were read from a single sample in a study of OX40 agonist ivuxolimab in advanced cancers. TCRdb keeps only in-frame clones here, not all; method: immunoSEQ multiplex PCR. The data contain roughly 70,000 clones, approximately 83% of them singletons. The starting material was CD4+ or CD8+ T cells sorted from blood, obtained in a trial of the OX40 agonist ivuxolimab. The receptors shown here come from an adult with an advanced solid tumor such as melanoma, head and neck, liver or kidney cancer. CDR3s include the opening cysteine and the closing phenylalanine or tryptophan. D genes are given only for firm matches. Size is stated for part of the rows, as once, few or many counts, or as a class when the clone is expanded.

D gene	V gene	J gene	clone size	CDR3 protein	CDR3 DNA
-	TRBV13	TRBJ2-3	-	CASSFRGSTDTQYF	TGTGCCAGCAGCTTTCGGGGGTCCACAGATACGCAGTATTTT
TRBD1	TRBV6-6	TRBJ2-7	-	CASSYSRDRGYEQYF	TGTGCCAGCAGTTACTCCCGGGACAGGGGATACGAGCAGTACTTC
TRBD2	TRBV5-1	TRBJ2-6	once	CASSFGREASGANVLTF	TGCGCCAGCAGCTTCGGGCGGGAGGCATCTGGGGCCAACGTCCTGACTTTC
-	TRBV7-9	TRBJ2-7	-	CASSLRPTTYEQYF	TGTGCCAGCAGCTTGCGGCCTACCACCTACGAGCAGTACTTC
-	TRBV2	TRBJ1-1	-	CASSEGFGKSGTEAFF	TGTGCCAGCAGTGAAGGATTTGGAAAGTCGGGGACTGAAGCTTTCTTT
TRBD1	TRBV2	TRBJ1-5	-	CASSEGGRGHQPQHF	TGTGCCAGCAGTGAAGGGGGGAGGGGGCATCAGCCCCAGCATTTT
-	TRBV4-1	TRBJ1-2	-	CASSQDRDLYGYTF	TGCGCCAGCAGCCAAGATCGGGACCTCTATGGCTACACCTTC
-	TRBV27	TRBJ2-3	-	CASSLGGPGTTDTQYF	TGTGCCAGCAGTTTGGGGGGGCCGGGAACCACAGATACGCAGTATTTT
TRBD2	TRBV5-1	TRBJ2-7	-	CASSLDARGNLYEQYF	TGCGCCAGCAGCTTGGACGCGCGGGGGAACCTCTACGAGCAGTACTTC
-	TRBV5-1	TRBJ2-7	-	CASSQGGRSSYEQYF	TGCGCCAGCAGCCAGGGGGGCAGGAGCTCCTACGAGCAGTACTTC
-	TRBV28	TRBJ1-5	-	CASRVGGGNQPQHF	TGTGCCAGCAGGGTAGGGGGAGGCAATCAGCCCCAGCATTTT
-	TRBV5-4	TRBJ2-3	-	CASSLGPSTDTQYF	TGTGCCAGCAGCCTCGGCCCTAGCACAGATACGCAGTATTTT
-	TRBV30	TRBJ1-3	-	CAWITSGNTIYF	TGTGCCTGGATCACCTCTGGAAACACCATATATTTT
-	TRBV6-5	TRBJ1-3	-	CASQTGRTGNTIYF	TGTGCCAGCCAAACGGGACGGACGGGAAACACCATATATTTT
TRBD1	TRBV19	TRBJ1-5	-	CASTLDRGRQPQHF	TGTGCCAGTACCTTGGACAGGGGAAGGCAGCCCCAGCATTTT
-	TRBV27	TRBJ1-1	once	CASSLKSNTEAFF	TGTGCCAGCAGTTTAAAGTCAAACACTGAAGCTTTCTTT
-	TRBV9	TRBJ1-4	-	CASSVGHSATNEKLFF	TGTGCCAGCAGCGTCGGGCATTCTGCAACTAATGAAAAACTGTTTTTT
-	TRBV6-1	TRBJ1-5	-	CASRMDSYSNQPQHF	TGTGCCAGCAGGATGGACAGTTATAGCAATCAGCCCCAGCATTTT
-	TRBV7-9	TRBJ1-2	-	CASSETVIGYTF	TGTGCCAGCAGCGAGACTGTGATTGGCTACACCTTC
TRBD2	TRBV10-3	TRBJ2-1	-	CAIGGTSGATYNEQFF	TGTGCCATCGGGGGGACTAGCGGGGCGACCTACAATGAGCAGTTCTTC
-	TRBV4-3	TRBJ1-1	few	CASSRTGPTEAFF	TGCGCCAGCAGCCGAACAGGTCCAACTGAAGCTTTCTTT
TRBD2	TRBV6-1	TRBJ2-1	-	CASTRTGLAYNEQFF	TGTGCCAGCACCCGAACGGGACTAGCGTACAATGAGCAGTTCTTC
-	TRBV6-5	TRBJ2-3	-	CASRDSASTDTQYF	TGTGCCAGCAGGGACAGCGCTAGCACAGATACGCAGTATTTT
TRBD2	TRBV27	TRBJ2-7	-	CASSKRTSGSRYEQYF	TGTGCCAGCAGTAAGAGGACTAGCGGGAGTCGCTACGAGCAGTACTTC
TRBD1	TRBV6-1	TRBJ2-7	once	CASRGGQGSYEQYF	TGTGCCAGCAGGGGGGGACAGGGGAGCTACGAGCAGTACTTC
-	TRBV30	TRBJ2-3	-	CARGFGTDTQYF	TGTGCCCGCGGGTTTGGCACAGATACGCAGTATTTT
-	TRBV10-3	TRBJ2-1	few	CAIRQTRPDNEQFF	TGTGCCATCAGACAGACTAGACCCGACAATGAGCAGTTCTTC
TRBD1	TRBV11-3	TRBJ1-4	once	CASSPRTGEPNEKLFF	TGTGCCAGCAGCCCGAGGACAGGGGAGCCTAATGAAAAACTGTTTTTT
TRBD1	TRBV7-9	TRBJ1-5	-	CASSPRQGEHQPQHF	TGTGCCAGCAGCCCGCGGCAGGGGGAGCATCAGCCCCAGCATTTT
-	TRBV10-1	TRBJ2-3	few	CASSDFHVADTQYF	TGCGCCAGCAGTGATTTCCACGTGGCAGATACGCAGTATTTT
-	TRBV28	TRBJ2-7	medium-sized	CASSSQHEQYF	TGTGCCAGCAGTTCCCAACACGAGCAGTACTTC
-	TRBV5-3	TRBJ2-5	-	CARSLSGPRGGETQYF	TGTGCCAGAAGCTTGAGCGGTCCACGGGGAGGAGAGACCCAGTACTTC
-	TRBV7-3	TRBJ2-6	-	CASSFLGSGANVLTF	TGTGCCAGCAGCTTCTTGGGCTCTGGGGCCAACGTCCTGACTTTC
-	TRBV4-3	TRBJ1-4	once	CASSQDLAGANEKLFF	TGCGCCAGCAGCCAAGATCTTGCCGGAGCTAATGAAAAACTGTTTTTT
-	TRBV27	TRBJ2-2	-	CASSPLNTGELFF	TGTGCCAGCAGTCCTCTGAACACCGGGGAGCTGTTTTTT
TRBD1	TRBV7-9	TRBJ1-2	-	CATEQQGASLGSGSYGYTF	TGTGCCACCGAACAGCAGGGGGCGTCACTGGGCTCTGGAAGCTATGGCTACACCTTC
-	TRBV7-9	TRBJ1-2	-	CASSLLAGVADLYGYTF	TGTGCCAGCAGCTTATTGGCCGGGGTGGCAGACCTCTATGGCTACACCTTC
-	TRBV6-1	TRBJ1-1	-	CASTAGDNRPEAFF	TGTGCCAGCACCGCAGGGGATAATCGGCCTGAAGCTTTCTTT
TRBD2	TRBV10-3	TRBJ2-2	-	CAISPQPLAGDVGELFF	TGTGCCATCAGCCCCCAGCCCCTAGCGGGAGATGTCGGGGAGCTGTTTTTT
-	TRBV10-3	TRBJ2-1	-	CAISELPYNEQFF	TGTGCCATCAGTGAACTTCCCTACAATGAGCAGTTCTTC
TRBD2	TRBV9	TRBJ2-2	-	CASSVVSGSGELFF	TGTGCCAGCAGCGTAGTTAGCGGGAGCGGGGAGCTGTTTTTT
-	TRBV5-4	TRBJ2-1	-	CASRATGRNEQFF	TGTGCCAGCAGGGCGACAGGGAGGAATGAGCAGTTCTTC
-	TRBV15	TRBJ2-6	-	CATSRVPSNVLTF	TGTGCCACCAGCAGAGTTCCTAGCAACGTCCTGACTTTC
-	TRBV18	TRBJ2-2	-	CASSPRLTGSGELFF	TGTGCCAGCTCACCACGGTTGACTGGGAGCGGGGAGCTGTTTTTT
-	TRBV2	TRBJ2-4	once	CASSPFLAKNIQYF	TGTGCCAGCAGTCCCTTCCTAGCCAAAAACATTCAGTACTTC
-	TRBV9	TRBJ2-2	-	CASSVGGRVFTGELFF	TGTGCCAGCAGCGTAGGGGGTAGGGTTTTCACCGGGGAGCTGTTTTTT
TRBD2	TRBV28	TRBJ2-7	-	CASSTLPGGGSVMQYF	TGTGCCAGCAGCACTCTTCCGGGGGGGGGATCGGTAATGCAGTACTTC
-	TRBV7-2	TRBJ2-1	-	CASSLAYSNNEQFF	TGTGCCAGCAGCTTAGCGTACAGTAACAATGAGCAGTTCTTC
TRBD2	TRBV5-1	TRBJ2-1	-	CASKGGGGRASRSYNEQFF	TGCGCCAGCAAGGGAGGGGGCGGGAGGGCCTCTCGGTCCTACAATGAGCAGTTCTTC
TRBD1	TRBV10-3	TRBJ1-1	-	CAISPSTGENTEAFF	TGTGCCATCTCTCCCTCGACAGGGGAGAACACTGAAGCTTTCTTT
-	TRBV11-1	TRBJ1-5	-	CASSLHYNQPQHF	TGTGCCAGCAGCCTTCACTACAATCAGCCCCAGCATTTT
-	TRBV28	TRBJ1-1	-	CASSWSRGEANTEAFF	TGTGCCAGCAGTTGGAGTCGAGGGGAGGCGAACACTGAAGCTTTCTTT
TRBD1	TRBV5-1	TRBJ1-2	-	CASEPTGAATYGYTF	TGCGCCAGTGAACCGACAGGGGCAGCTACCTATGGCTACACCTTC
TRBD1	TRBV5-8	TRBJ2-3	once	CASSLGQGAGTDTQYF	TGTGCCAGCAGCTTGGGCCAGGGGGCCGGCACAGATACGCAGTATTTT
TRBD2	TRBV7-2	TRBJ2-3	few	CASTTSGISSDTQYF	TGTGCCAGCACTACTAGCGGGATTTCGTCAGATACGCAGTATTTT
-	TRBV30	TRBJ2-4	-	CAWITPRGPGGNIQYF	TGTGCCTGGATTACCCCCAGGGGTCCGGGGGGAAACATTCAGTACTTC
-	TRBV30	TRBJ1-1	medium-sized	CAWRHSPGHPNTEAFF	TGTGCCTGGAGACACTCACCGGGACATCCGAACACTGAAGCTTTCTTT
-	TRBV5-1	TRBJ1-6	-	CASSLVGIDSPLHF	TGCGCCAGCAGCTTGGTAGGCATTGATTCACCCCTCCACTTT
-	TRBV4-1	TRBJ2-1	-	CASSPTGAGLFYNEQFF	TGCGCCAGCAGCCCAACCGGGGCGGGATTATTCTACAATGAGCAGTTCTTC
-	TRBV7-6	TRBJ2-1	-	CASSLVGGLGEQFF	TGTGCCAGCAGCTTAGTCGGAGGGCTCGGTGAGCAGTTCTTC